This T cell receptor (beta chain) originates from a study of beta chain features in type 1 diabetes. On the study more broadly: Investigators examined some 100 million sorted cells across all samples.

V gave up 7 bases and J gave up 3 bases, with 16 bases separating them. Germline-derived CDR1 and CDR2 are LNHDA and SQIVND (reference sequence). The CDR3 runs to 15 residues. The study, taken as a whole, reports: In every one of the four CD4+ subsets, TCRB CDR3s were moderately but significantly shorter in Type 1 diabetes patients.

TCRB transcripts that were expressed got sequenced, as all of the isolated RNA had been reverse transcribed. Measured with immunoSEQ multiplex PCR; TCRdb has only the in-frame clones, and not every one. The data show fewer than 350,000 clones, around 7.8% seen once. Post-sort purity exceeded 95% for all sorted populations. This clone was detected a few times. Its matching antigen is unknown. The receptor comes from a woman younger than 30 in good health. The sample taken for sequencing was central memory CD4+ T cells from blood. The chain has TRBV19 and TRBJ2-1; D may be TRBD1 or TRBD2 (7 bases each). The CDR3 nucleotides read TGTGCCAGTACCAATTCAGGGGGGGACTACAATGAGCAGTTCTTC. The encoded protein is CASTNSGGDYNEQFF.